This T cell receptor beta chain was retrieved from a study of control samples from healthy donors and cancer patients. Assay used: immunoSEQ multiplex PCR; TCRdb lists only in-frame clones, some missing. In the table there are approximately 140,000 clones, about 90% of which are singletons. Per the germline V gene, CDR1 is SGHRS and CDR2 is YFSETQ. Trimming took 2 bases from V and 2 from J, leaving 7 bases between them. The CDR3 covers 13 residues. The sequencing sample was made of blood. This TCR was recovered from a man younger than 35 in good health. V gene TRBV5-1 combines with J gene TRBJ2-5; D may be TRBD1 (5 bases). The CDR3 is CASSFQGQETQYF. CDR3 DNA: TGCGCCAGCAGCTTTCAGGGACAAGAGACCCAGTACTTC. Full variable domain (remainder filled in from reference TRBV5-1 and TRBJ2-5): KAGVTQTPRYLIKTRGQQVTLSCSPISGHRSVSWYQQTPGQGLQFLFEYFSETQRNKGNFPGRFSGRQFSNSRSEMNVSTLELGDSALYLCASSFQGQETQYFGPGTRLLVL.